The clone carrying this T cell receptor beta chain has a count of ten or more. Antigen specificity is unknown. The CDR3 is 15 amino acids. Per germline, CDR1 SGHVS and CDR2 FQNEAQ. V was pared by 4 bases and J by 5 bases, with 10 bases of the junction left unmatched. The data derive from a study of CD8 T cells in ankylosing spondylitis. Study-wide results and caveats: A motif of seven or eight highly homologous TCR beta variants was seen as apparently characteristic of ankylosing spondylitis blood. CD8+ disease-linked clones were present at relatively low frequencies in blood. The clones that were linked to disease were reported to be significantly enriched in matched synovial fluid samples from ankylosing spondylitis patients.

Libraries for TCR beta were made by quantitative 5'-RACE with molecular barcodes. TCRdb processed the 5' RACE reads anew with MiXCR; each CDR3 protein has one entry. The table includes 36,000 or so distinct CDR3 sequences, about 6% detected once. The sequence came from a male donor with ankylosing spondylitis or in good health (not recorded which). The chain couples TRBV7-8 to TRBJ2-5; 7 nucleotides line up with TRBD2. The sample comprised blood, either unsorted or a sorted T cell fraction (not recorded which). CDR3 protein: CASSSSGPARETQYF. Here the CDR3 DNA reads TGTGCCAGCAGCTCTAGCGGTCCGGCGAGGGAGACCCAGTACTTC.